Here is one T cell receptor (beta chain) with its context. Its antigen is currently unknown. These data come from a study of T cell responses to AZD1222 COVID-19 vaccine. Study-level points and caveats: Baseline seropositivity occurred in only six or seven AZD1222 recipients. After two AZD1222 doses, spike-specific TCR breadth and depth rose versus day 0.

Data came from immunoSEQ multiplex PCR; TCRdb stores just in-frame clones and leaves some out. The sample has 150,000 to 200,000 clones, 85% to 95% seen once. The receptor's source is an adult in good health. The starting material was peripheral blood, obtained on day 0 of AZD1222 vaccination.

The CDR3 loop is CASRDRGNTIYF. DNA for the CDR3: TGTGCCAGCAGGGACAGGGGAAACACCATATATTTT. The V and J genes are TRBV6-5 and TRBJ1-3; 7 bases agree with TRBD1. Looked up from germline, CDR1 is MNHEY and CDR2 is SVGAGI. The CDR3 consists of 12 residues. The V and J ends lost 6 bases and 4 bases, in that order; junction bases with no gene match: 0.